The present T cell receptor beta chain was sequenced within a study of neoadjuvant nivolumab and ipilimumab in lung cancer. Germline CDR1 SGHNT, CDR2 YENEEA. V was shortened by 1 base and J by 6 bases, with 9 bases between the two germline ends. The CDR3 sequence is 13 residues long. The data were produced by immunoSEQ multiplex PCR, yet TCRdb's version contains in-frame clones alone and is incomplete. Among about 18,000 clones listed, 85% to 90% were seen once. Comment on this clone: Its antigen is undetermined.

General study points: TCR sequencing covered a small number of samples.

The source material was peripheral blood, sampled before neoadjuvant nivolumab, alone or with ipilimumab. The J gene is TRBJ2-5, the V gene TRBV11-3; perhaps TRBD2 as D (7 bases). This TCR came from an adult with non-small cell lung cancer. The DNA of the CDR3 is TGTGCCAGCAGCTTAGGGGGGGGCAAGACCCAGTACTTC. Translation gives CASSLGGGKTQYF. Full variable domain (outside the CDR3, taken from reference TRBV11-3 and TRBJ2-5): EAGVVQSPRYKIIEKKQPVAFWCNPISGHNTLYWYLQNLGQGPELLIRYENEEAVDDSQLPKDRFSAERLKGVDSTLKIQPAELGDSAVYLCASSLGGGKTQYFGPGTRLLVL.